This T cell receptor (beta chain) was retrieved from a study of preoperative IRX-2 immunotherapy in early breast cancer. The CDR3 is 13 amino acids. Per germline, CDR1 ENHRY and CDR2 SYGVKD. The V and J ends lost 2 bases and 1 base respectively, with 5 bases between them. Some clones are missing from TCRdb's copy, which holds only in-frame ones; the method was immunoSEQ multiplex PCR. Found here are about 33,000 clones, around nine tenths of them singletons; the top ten hold about 1.6%. Sample treatment: preoperative locoregional IRX-2 cytokine immunotherapy. This phase Ib study tested locoregional IRX-2 cytokine immunotherapy given before surgery.

The chain has TRBV10-3 and TRBJ2-5, with D uncertain. This clonotype originated in a human donor with breast cancer. The material was tumor tissue, obtained after IRX-2 immunotherapy. CDR3 coding DNA: TGTGCCATCAGTGAGGGTTCCCAAGAGACCCAGTACTTC. Translating gives CAISEGSQETQYF.